This TCR beta chain was recovered during a study of blood T cell repertoires in COVID-19. CDR1 SGHRS and CDR2 YFSETQ come from the germline V gene. CDR3 length equals 14 residues. The germline V and J ends were trimmed by 0 bases and 2 bases, with 9 bases remaining between them. The sample holds one count of this clone. Assay: immunoSEQ multiplex PCR; the TCRdb copy retains only in-frame clones and omits some. The sample carries hundreds of thousands of clones, around 88% recorded once. V usage is TRBV5-1 and J usage is TRBJ2-7; the D is unclear. The sequenced sample was peripheral blood. This sequence originates from a woman between 65 and 79 years old with COVID-19, enrolled during active disease. CDR3 nucleotides: TGCGCCAGCAGCTTGGCAGGTGCGACCTACGAGCAGTACTTC. Residues: CASSLAGATYEQYF.